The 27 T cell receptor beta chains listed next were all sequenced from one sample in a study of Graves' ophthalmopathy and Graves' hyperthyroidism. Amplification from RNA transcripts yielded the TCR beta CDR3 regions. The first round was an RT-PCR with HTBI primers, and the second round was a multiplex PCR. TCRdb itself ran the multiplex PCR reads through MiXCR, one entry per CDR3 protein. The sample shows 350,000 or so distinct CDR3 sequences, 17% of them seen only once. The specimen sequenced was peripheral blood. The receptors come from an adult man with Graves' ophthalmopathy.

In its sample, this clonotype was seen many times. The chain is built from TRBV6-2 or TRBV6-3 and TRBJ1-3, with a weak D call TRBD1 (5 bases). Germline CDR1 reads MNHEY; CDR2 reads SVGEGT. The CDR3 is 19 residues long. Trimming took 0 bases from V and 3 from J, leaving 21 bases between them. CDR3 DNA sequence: TGTGCCAGCAGTTACTCGAGATCAGGGCTTTTAGTGTTTGGAAACACCATATATTTT. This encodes CASSYSRSGLLVFGNTIYF.

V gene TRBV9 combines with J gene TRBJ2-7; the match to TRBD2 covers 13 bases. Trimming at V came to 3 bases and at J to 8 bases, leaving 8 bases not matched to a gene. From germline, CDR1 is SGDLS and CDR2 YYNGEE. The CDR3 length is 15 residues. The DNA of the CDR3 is TGTGCCAGCAGCGCTCGCGAACTAGCGGGGGGGCAGCAGTACTTC. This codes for CASSARELAGGQQYF.

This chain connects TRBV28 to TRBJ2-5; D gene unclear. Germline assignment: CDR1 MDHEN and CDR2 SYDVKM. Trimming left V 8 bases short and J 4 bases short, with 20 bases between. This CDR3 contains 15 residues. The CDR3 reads CASDARVGDGETQYF. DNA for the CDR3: TGTGCCAGCGATGCAAGGGTCGGTGATGGAGAGACCCAGTACTTC.

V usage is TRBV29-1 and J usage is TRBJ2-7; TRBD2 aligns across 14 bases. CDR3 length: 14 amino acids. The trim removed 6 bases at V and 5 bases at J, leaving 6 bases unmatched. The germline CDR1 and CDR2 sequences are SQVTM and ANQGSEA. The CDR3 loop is CSVGGLAGANEQYF. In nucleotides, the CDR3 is TGCAGCGTGGGGGGACTAGCGGGAGCCAACGAGCAGTACTTC.

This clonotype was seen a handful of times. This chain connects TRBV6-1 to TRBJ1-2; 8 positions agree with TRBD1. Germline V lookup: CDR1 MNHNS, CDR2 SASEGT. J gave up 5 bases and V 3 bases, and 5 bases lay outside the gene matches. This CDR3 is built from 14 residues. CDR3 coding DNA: TGTGCCAGCAGTGAGGGACAGGTCGTTTATGGCTACACCTTC. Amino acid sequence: CASSEGQVVYGYTF.

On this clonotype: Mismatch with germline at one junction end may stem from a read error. This CDR3 reads CASSVTQRETQYF. For the CDR3, the DNA is TGTGCTAGCAGCGTAACTCAACGGGAGACCCAGTACTTC. This chain links TRBV7-7 with TRBJ2-5; D unclear. The CDR3 contains 13 residues. Germline CDR1 and CDR2: SSHAT and FNYEAQ (reference sequence).

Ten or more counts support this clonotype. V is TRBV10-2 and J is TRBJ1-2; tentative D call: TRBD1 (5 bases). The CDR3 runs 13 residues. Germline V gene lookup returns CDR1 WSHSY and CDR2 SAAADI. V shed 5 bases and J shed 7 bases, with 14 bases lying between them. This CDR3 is CASSSTDHGGYTF. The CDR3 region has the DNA TGCGCCAGCAGTTCGACAGACCACGGTGGCTACACCTTC.

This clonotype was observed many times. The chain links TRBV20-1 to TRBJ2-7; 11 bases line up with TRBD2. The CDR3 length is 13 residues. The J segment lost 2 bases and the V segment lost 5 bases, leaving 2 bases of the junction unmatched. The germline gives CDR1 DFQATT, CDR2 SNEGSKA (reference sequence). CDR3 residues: CSALAGGPYEQYF. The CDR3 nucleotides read TGCAGTGCTCTAGCGGGGGGACCCTACGAGCAGTACTTC.

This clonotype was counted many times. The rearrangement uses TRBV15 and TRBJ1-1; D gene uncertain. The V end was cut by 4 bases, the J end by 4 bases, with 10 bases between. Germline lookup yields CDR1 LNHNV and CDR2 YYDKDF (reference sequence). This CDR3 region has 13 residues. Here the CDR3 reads CATSIYSGTEAFF. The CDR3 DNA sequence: TGTGCCACCAGCATATACAGCGGCACTGAAGCTTTCTTT.

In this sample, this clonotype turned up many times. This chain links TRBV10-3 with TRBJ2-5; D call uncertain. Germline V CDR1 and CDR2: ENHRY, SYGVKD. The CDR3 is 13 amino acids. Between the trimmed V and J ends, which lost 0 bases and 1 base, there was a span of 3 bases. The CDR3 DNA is TGTGCCATCAGTGAGTCCCCCCAAGAGACCCAGTACTTC. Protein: CAISESPQETQYF.

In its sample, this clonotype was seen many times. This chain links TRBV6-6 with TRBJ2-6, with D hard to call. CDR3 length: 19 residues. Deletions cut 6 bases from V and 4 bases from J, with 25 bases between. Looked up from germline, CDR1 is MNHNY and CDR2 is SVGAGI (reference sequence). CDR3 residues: CASRRGLETFRSGANVLTF. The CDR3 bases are TGTGCCAGCAGGCGAGGTCTCGAGACATTCCGTTCAGGGGCCAACGTCCTGACTTTC.

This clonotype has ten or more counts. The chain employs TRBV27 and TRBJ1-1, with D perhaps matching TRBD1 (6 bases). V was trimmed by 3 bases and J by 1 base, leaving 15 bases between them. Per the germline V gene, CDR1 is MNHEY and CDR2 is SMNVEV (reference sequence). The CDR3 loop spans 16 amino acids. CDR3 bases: TGTGCCAGCAGTTTCATATCCCCACAGGGGAACACTGAAGCTTTCTTT. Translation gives CASSFISPQGNTEAFF.

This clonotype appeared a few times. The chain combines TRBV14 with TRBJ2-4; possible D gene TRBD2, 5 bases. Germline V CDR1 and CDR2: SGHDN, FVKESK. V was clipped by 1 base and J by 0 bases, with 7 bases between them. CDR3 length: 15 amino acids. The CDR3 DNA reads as TGTGCCAGCAGCCAAGGAGGGATAGCCAAAAACATTCAGTACTTC. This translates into CASSQGGIAKNIQYF.

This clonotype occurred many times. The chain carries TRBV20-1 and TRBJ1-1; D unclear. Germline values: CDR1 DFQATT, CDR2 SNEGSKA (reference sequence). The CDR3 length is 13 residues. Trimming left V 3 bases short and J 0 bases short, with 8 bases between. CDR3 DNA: TGCAGTGCTAGGTTACAGTTGAACACTGAAGCTTTCTTT. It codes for CSARLQLNTEAFF.

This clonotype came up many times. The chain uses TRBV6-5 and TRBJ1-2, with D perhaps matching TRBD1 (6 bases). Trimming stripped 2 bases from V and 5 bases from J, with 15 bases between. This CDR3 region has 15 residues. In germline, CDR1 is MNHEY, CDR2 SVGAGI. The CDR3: CASSYQPRGPYGYTF. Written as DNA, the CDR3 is TGTGCCAGCAGTTACCAACCCAGGGGCCCGTATGGCTACACCTTC.

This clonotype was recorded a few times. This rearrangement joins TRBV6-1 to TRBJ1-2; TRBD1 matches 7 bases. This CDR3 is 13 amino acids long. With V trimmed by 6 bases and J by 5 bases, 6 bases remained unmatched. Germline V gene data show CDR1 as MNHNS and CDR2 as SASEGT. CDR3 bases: TGTGCCAGCAGGACGGGACAGAGATATGGCTACACCTTC. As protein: CASRTGQRYGYTF.

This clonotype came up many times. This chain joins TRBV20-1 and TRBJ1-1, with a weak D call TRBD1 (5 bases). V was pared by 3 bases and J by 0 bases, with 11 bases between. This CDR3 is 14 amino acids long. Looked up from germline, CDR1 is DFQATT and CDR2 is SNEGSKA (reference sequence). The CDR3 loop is CSASRDVLNTEAFF. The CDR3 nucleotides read TGCAGTGCTAGCCGGGACGTTTTGAACACTGAAGCTTTCTTT.

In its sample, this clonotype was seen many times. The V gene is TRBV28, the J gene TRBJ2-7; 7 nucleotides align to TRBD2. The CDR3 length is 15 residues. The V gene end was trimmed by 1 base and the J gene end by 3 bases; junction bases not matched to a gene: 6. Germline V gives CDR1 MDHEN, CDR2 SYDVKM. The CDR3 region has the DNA TGTGCCAGCAGTTTATTGGAGCGGGGCAGCTACGAGCAGTACTTC. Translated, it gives CASSLLERGSYEQYF.

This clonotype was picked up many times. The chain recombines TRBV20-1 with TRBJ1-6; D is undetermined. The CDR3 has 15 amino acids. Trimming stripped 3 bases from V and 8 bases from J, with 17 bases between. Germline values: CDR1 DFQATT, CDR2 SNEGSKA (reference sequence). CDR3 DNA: TGCAGTGCTAGTCAGGCTTCGGCTGATTATTCACCCCTCCACTTT. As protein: CSASQASADYSPLHF.

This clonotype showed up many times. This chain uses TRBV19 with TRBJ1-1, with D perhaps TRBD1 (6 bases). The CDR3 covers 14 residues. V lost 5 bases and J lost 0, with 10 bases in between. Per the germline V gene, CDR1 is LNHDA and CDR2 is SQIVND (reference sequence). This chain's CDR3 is CASSPYRVNTEAFF. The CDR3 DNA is TGTGCCAGTAGTCCATACAGGGTGAACACTGAAGCTTTCTTT.

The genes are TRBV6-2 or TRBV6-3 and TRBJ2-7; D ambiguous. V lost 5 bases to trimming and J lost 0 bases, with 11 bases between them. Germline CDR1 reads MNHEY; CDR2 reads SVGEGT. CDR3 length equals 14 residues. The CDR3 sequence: CASSQDGYSYEQYF. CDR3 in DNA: TGTGCCAGCAGTCAAGACGGATACTCCTACGAGCAGTACTTC.

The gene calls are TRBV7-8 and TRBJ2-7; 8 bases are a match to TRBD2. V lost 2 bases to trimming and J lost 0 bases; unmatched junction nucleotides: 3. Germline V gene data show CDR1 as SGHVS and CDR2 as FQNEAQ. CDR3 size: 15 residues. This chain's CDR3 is CASSLYAGGSYEQYF. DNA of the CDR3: TGTGCCAGCAGCTTATACGCGGGGGGCTCCTACGAGCAGTACTTC.

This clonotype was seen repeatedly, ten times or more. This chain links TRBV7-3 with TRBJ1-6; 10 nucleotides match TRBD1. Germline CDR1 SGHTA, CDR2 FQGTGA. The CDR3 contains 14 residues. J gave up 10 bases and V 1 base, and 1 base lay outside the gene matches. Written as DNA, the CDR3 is TGTGCCAGCAGCTTAAGGGGACAGGGGTCACCCCTCCACTTT. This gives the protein CASSLRGQGSPLHF.

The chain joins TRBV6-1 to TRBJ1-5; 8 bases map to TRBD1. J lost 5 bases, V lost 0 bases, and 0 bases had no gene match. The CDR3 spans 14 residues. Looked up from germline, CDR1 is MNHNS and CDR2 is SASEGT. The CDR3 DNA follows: TGTGCCAGCAGTGAAGCACAGGGGGATCAGCCCCAGCATTTT. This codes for CASSEAQGDQPQHF.

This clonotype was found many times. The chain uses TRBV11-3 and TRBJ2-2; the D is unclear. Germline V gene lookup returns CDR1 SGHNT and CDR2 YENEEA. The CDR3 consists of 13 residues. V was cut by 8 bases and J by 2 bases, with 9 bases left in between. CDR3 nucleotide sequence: TGTGCCAGCCGGTCCCCTAACACCGGGGAGCTGTTTTTT. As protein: CASRSPNTGELFF.

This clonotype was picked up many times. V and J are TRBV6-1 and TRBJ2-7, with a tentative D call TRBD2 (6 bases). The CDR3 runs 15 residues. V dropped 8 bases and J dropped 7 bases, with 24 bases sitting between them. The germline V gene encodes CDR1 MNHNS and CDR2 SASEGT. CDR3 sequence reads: CASRIAGGNAKEQYF. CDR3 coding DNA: TGTGCCAGCCGCATTGCCGGGGGAAACGCGAAAGAGCAGTACTTC.

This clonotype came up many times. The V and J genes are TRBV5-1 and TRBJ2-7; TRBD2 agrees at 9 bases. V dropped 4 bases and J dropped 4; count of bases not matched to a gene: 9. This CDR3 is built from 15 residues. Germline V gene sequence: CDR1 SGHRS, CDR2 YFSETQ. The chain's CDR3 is CASSPGSGRFYEQYF. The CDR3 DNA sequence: TGCGCCAGCAGCCCAGGCAGCGGGAGGTTTTACGAGCAGTACTTC.